This T cell receptor (beta chain) was recovered during a study of blood T cells in healthy people across ages (dated by TCRdb to between 2015 and 2016). Study-wide context: In model experiments, template switching captured about one uniquely barcoded TCR beta cDNA molecule for every two T cells. Age-related changes in TCR beta repertoire diversity were measured in the study by deep sequencing normalized with unique cDNA molecular identifiers. Donors were grouped into four age groups: young (average roughly 15 years), middle-aged (about 38), aged (62) and long-lived (just over 80). To avoid experimental bias, donors of different ages were spread randomly across the sequencing lanes. Two additional independent replicas of 1 million unique cDNA reads from the same blood draw were analyzed for two donors (one aged 18 to 29 and one aged 80 or older). Summary of the overall study and its limitations: Conclusive comparison of naive and antigen-experienced compartments was prevented by the profiling of bulk unsorted PBMCs. Compared with the aged group, more naive CD4+ T cells, fewer expanded clones and increased TCR diversity were shown by the long-lived group, suggesting age selection. Observed TCR beta diversity per million T cells fell roughly linearly with age, and a significant reduction was already apparent by age about 43. Donor CMV infection status was unknown, potentially confounding age-related changes in expanded clonotypes. The percentage of naive T cells measured by flow cytometry correlated strongly with observed TCR beta diversity. Estimates of total diversity based on one million sequenced T cells were considered lower bounds and underestimates.

The CDR3 covers 12 residues, taking in both the cysteine and the phenylalanine. Left in the record is the CDR3 DNA by itself, 36 bases read in frame from the first base. CDR1 and CDR2, looked up from the germline V gene, are SGHDT and YYEEEE. Trimming takes 4 bases from V and 6 bases from J, and the germline ends sit 10 bases apart. In regard to this clonotype: Its specific antigen is unknown. Base qualities were left out, and no much larger clone turns up one base away.

The library was produced with 5' RACE. TCRdb shows the sequencer as Illumina HiSeq 2500. The second PCR ran for roughly 6 to 11 cycles and used a J-beta primer mix along with a sample-barcoded 5' primer. A template-switch 5' adaptor carrying 12 random nucleotides introduced a unique molecular identifier onto each TCR beta cDNA molecule. Each sample yielded at least 2.5 million CDR3-containing paired-end reads. All of the RNA was converted into first-strand cDNA using the Mint cDNA synthesis kit, with a TRBC-specific oligonucleotide serving as the primer. Following uracil-DNA glycosylase treatment, a first 18-cycle PCR with universal primers M1SS and BC2_uni_R was performed on all cDNA. The study's processing was this. Normalization of each sample was performed by random selection of 1 million high-quality reads, each carrying a distinct molecular identifier. Instead of being binned into consensus sequences, reads with shared molecular identifiers were discarded. CDR3 identification, clonotype clustering and error correction used MiTCR with a Q25 quality threshold and the strictest error-elimination algorithm. A nonparametric unseen species model with Euler transformation was used to estimate lower-bound total TCR beta diversity. The public reads were reprocessed in TCRdb via fastp at Q25 and MiXCR, keeping in-frame beta chains. Rows merge per CDR3 protein into single entries with the most common DNA and genes. These V and J calls are TCRdb output, not the study's own analysis. Across this sample there are hundreds of thousands of distinct CDR3 sequences, with approximately 21% seen only once. Jointly, the top ten make up roughly 3.4% of the sample.

The donors were roughly 40 Caucasian individuals from Russia, aged about 6 to 100 years, who were systemically healthy. Each donor gave 8 to 10 milliliters of peripheral blood, drawn into EDTA-treated Vacutainer tubes. Ficoll-Paque density-gradient centrifugation was used to isolate PBMCs, with at least 7 million obtained per sample. Trizol reagent was used to extract total RNA from the PBMCs, yielding at least 6 micrograms per sample. The percentages of naive CD45RAhigh/CD27high T cells were determined by flow cytometry on a PBMC aliquot from every donor. The rearrangement combines TRBV5-6 with TRBJ1-2, with the D gene not confidently named. This receptor was obtained from a man aged 65-85 years in good health. The sequencing input was blood. The DNA sequence reads TGTGCCAGCAGCGGGAGCGGGGATGGCTACACCTTC. This translates into CASSGSGDGYTF.